Presented here are 29 T cell receptor beta chains from one specimen sequenced in a study of blood T cell repertoires in COVID-19. Using immunoSEQ multiplex PCR, the repertoire was profiled, and TCRdb retains in-frame clones only, with some absent. This sample carries 200,000 to 250,000 clones, approximately 90% of them seen once, and the ten largest clones take roughly 2.6%. Specimen: peripheral blood. The receptor set was obtained from a man aged 25-45 years with COVID-19, enrolled during active disease.

The chain recombines TRBV6-5 with TRBJ2-7, with D perhaps matching TRBD2 (6 bases). Germline V gene data show CDR1 as MNHEY and CDR2 as SVGAGI. V was cut by 7 bases and J by 7 bases, with 20 bases left in between. This CDR3 spans 14 amino acids. The CDR3 sequence is CASTPGVGVGEQYF. As DNA, the CDR3 is TGTGCCAGCACCCCGGGAGTGGGGGTGGGGGAGCAGTACTTC.

This rearrangement joins TRBV5-6 to TRBJ1-5; D unresolved. The V end lost 1 base, the J end lost 2 bases, and 13 bases lay between the germline ends. CDR1 is SGHDT and CDR2 is YYEEEE in the germline V gene. The CDR3 has 16 amino acids. The CDR3 protein is CASSLFAVEGNQPQHF. The DNA of the CDR3 is TGTGCCAGCAGCTTGTTCGCGGTCGAGGGCAATCAGCCCCAGCATTTT.

For the CDR3, the DNA is TGTGCCAGCAGCCTGGGACAGGGGGCAAATGGCTACACCTTC. This sequence encodes CASSLGQGANGYTF. V and J are TRBV3-1 (or the pseudogene TRBV3-2) and TRBJ1-2; 12 positions agree with TRBD1. Germline lookup yields CDR1 LGHDT and CDR2 YNNKEL (reference sequence). The V gene end was trimmed by 4 bases and the J gene end by 6 bases; junction bases not matched to a gene: 3. The CDR3 totals 14 residues.

The chain has TRBV27 and TRBJ1-2; the match to TRBD1 covers 8 bases. The CDR3 contains 14 residues. The trim removed 4 bases at V and 4 bases at J, leaving 5 bases unmatched. Germline CDR1 is MNHEY and CDR2 is SMNVEV (reference sequence). CDR3 sequence: CASSSGGVVYGYTF. The DNA of the CDR3 is TGTGCCAGCAGTTCAGGGGGCGTAGTCTATGGCTACACCTTC.

The chain couples TRBV28 to TRBJ1-1; the D is unclear. CDR1 MDHEN and CDR2 SYDVKM come from the germline V gene. Between the trimmed V and J ends, which lost 6 bases and 6 bases, there was a span of 8 bases. CDR3 length: 11 amino acids. The CDR3 is CASSRPAEAFF. CDR3 coding DNA: TGTGCCAGCAGCCGCCCGGCTGAAGCTTTCTTT. Drawing the rest from reference TRBV28 and TRBJ1-1, the complete variable domain is DVKVTQSSRYLVKRTGEKVFLECVQDMDHENMFWYRQDPGLGLRLIYFSYDVKMKEKGDIPEGYSVSREKKERFSLILESASTNQTSMYLCASSRPAEAFFGQGTRLTVV.

Concerning this clone itself: This may arise from a read error, as a much more abundant clone is one base away. J is TRBJ1-2 and V is TRBV6-2 or TRBV6-3; TRBD1 aligns across 8 bases. The CDR3 totals 14 residues. Trimming at V came to 4 bases and at J to 1 base, leaving 2 bases not matched to a gene. Germline values: CDR1 MNHEY, CDR2 SVGEGT. CDR3: CASSLGQGNYGYTF. Written as DNA, the CDR3 is TGTGCCAGCAGTTTAGGACAGGGTAACTATGGCTACACCTTC.

V gene TRBV10-3 combines with J gene TRBJ2-7, with 9 nucleotides matching TRBD1. With 4 bases clipped from V and 2 bases from J, the junction kept 9 bases outside the gene matches. Germline values: CDR1 ENHRY, CDR2 SYGVKD. This CDR3 contains 16 residues. CDR3 protein: CAISGDWTGDPYEQYF. DNA of the CDR3: TGTGCCATCAGTGGGGACTGGACAGGGGACCCCTACGAGCAGTACTTC.

The chain joins TRBV7-9 to TRBJ1-2; 9 bases agree with TRBD1. CDR1 SEHNR and CDR2 FQNEAQ come from the germline V gene (reference sequence). J gave up 4 bases and V 5 bases, and 11 bases lay outside the gene matches. The CDR3 is 16 amino acids. CDR3: CASSPTGTGRSYGYTF. DNA of the CDR3: TGTGCCAGCAGCCCGACCGGGACAGGGAGATCCTATGGCTACACCTTC.

The chain combines TRBV15 with TRBJ2-2, with D hard to call. CDR1 and CDR2 from the germline V gene are LNHNV and YYDKDF (reference sequence). This CDR3 has 13 residues. V lost 1 base to trimming and J lost 8 bases, with 8 bases between them. In nucleotides, the CDR3 is TGTGCCACCAGCAGAGTTAGTCCTGGGGAGCTGTTTTTT. It yields the protein CATSRVSPGELFF.

This clone was detected only once. V is TRBV7-3 and J is TRBJ1-1; 7 bases align to TRBD1. This CDR3 has 15 amino acids. Trimming took 3 bases from V and 3 from J; bases not matched to a gene: 7. The germline gives CDR1 SGHTA, CDR2 FQGTGA. The CDR3 reads CASSFNRDSYTEAFF. CDR3 nucleotides: TGTGCCAGCAGCTTCAACCGGGACAGCTACACTGAAGCTTTCTTT.

The gene calls are TRBV6-2 or TRBV6-3 and TRBJ2-1, with TRBD2 matching 9 bases. CDR3 length: 16 amino acids. CDR1 and CDR2 from the germline V gene are MNHEY and SVGEGT. With 6 bases clipped from V and 5 bases from J, the junction kept 11 bases outside the gene matches. CDR3 in amino acids: CASSRLTSGFNNEQFF. DNA of the CDR3: TGTGCCAGCAGCCGCCTGACTAGCGGATTTAACAATGAGCAGTTCTTC.

Comments on this clone: This specimen includes other DNA sequences encoding the same CDR3. The chain links TRBV6-5 to TRBJ2-7, with TRBD1 as a possible D gene (6 bases). The CDR3 contains 15 residues. Germline loops: CDR1 MNHEY, CDR2 SVGAGI. Trimming took off 0 bases at V and 3 bases at J, with 12 bases between the two ends. CDR3 sequence reads: CASSYSGQGFYEQYF. CDR3 nucleotide sequence: TGTGCCAGCAGTTACTCGGGTCAGGGGTTCTACGAGCAGTACTTC.

The chain uses TRBV27 and TRBJ1-5, with a weak D call TRBD1 (6 bases). From germline, CDR1 is MNHEY and CDR2 SMNVEV (reference sequence). Trimming pared 5 bases from V and 2 bases from J, leaving 13 bases between. This CDR3 contains 15 residues. This chain's CDR3 is CASSVGGWGNQPQHF. CDR3 nucleotides: TGTGCCAGCAGTGTAGGGGGTTGGGGCAATCAGCCCCAGCATTTT.

The V call is TRBV5-4, the J call TRBJ2-1, with 12 bases aligning to TRBD2. CDR1 and CDR2 from the germline V gene are SGHNT and YYREEE (reference sequence). J was trimmed by 7 bases and V by 3 bases; bases with no gene match: 8. CDR3 size: 16 residues. Here the CDR3 reads CASSSPRLAGANEQFF. The CDR3 bases are TGTGCCAGCAGCTCACCCAGACTAGCGGGAGCTAATGAGCAGTTCTTC. The full variable domain, in which reference TRBV5-4 and TRBJ2-1 provide the parts outside the CDR3, is ETGVTQSPTHLIKTRGQQVTLRCSSQSGHNTVSWYQQALGQGPQFIFQYYREEENGRGNFPPRFSGLQFPNYSSELNVNALELDDSALYLCASSSPRLAGANEQFFGPGTRLTVL.

In this sample, this clone turned up once. The rearrangement joins TRBV9 to TRBJ2-2, with a possible D match to TRBD2 (6 bases). V dropped 3 bases and J dropped 2 bases, with 8 bases sitting between them. The CDR3 extends over 14 amino acids. Germline CDR1 is SGDLS and CDR2 is YYNGEE. The DNA of the CDR3 is TGTGCCAGCAGCGCCGGGGGAAACACCGGGGAGCTGTTTTTT. It codes for CASSAGGNTGELFF. The full variable domain, its missing parts supplied by reference TRBV9 and TRBJ2-2, is DSGVTQTPKHLITATGQRVTLRCSPRSGDLSVYWYQQSLDQGLQFLIQYYNGEERAKGNILERFSAQQFPDLHSELNLSSLELGDSALYFCASSAGGNTGELFFGEGSRLTVL.

CDR3 amino acids: CATSEPTGDTGELFF. The CDR3 nucleotides are TGTGCCACCAGTGAGCCAACAGGGGACACCGGGGAGCTGTTTTTT. The rearrangement joins TRBV24-1 to TRBJ2-2, with 7 bases matching TRBD1. The germline gives CDR1 KGHDR, CDR2 SFDVKD. Trimming cost V 4 bases and J 3 bases; bases outside gene matches: 4. This CDR3 contains 15 residues.

This clone was counted a few times. In DNA, the CDR3 is TGTGCCAGTAGTAATCCCGCCCTAGGAACCTGGTACACTGAAGCTTTCTTT. It yields the protein CASSNPALGTWYTEAFF. This chain connects TRBV19 to TRBJ1-1; D is unclear. The V gene lost 4 bases and the J gene lost 3 bases, with 21 bases spanning the gap. The CDR3 loop spans 17 amino acids. The germline CDR1 and CDR2 sequences are LNHDA and SQIVND (reference sequence).

The J gene is TRBJ2-1, the V gene TRBV28, with a possible D match to TRBD2 (5 bases). V lost 4 bases to trimming and J lost 0 bases, with 25 bases between them. The CDR3 consists of 20 residues. In germline, CDR1 is MDHEN, CDR2 SYDVKM. CDR3 bases: TGTGCCAGCAGTTCCGTGGCTAGCTCAAAAATCCTGAGCTCCTACAATGAGCAGTTCTTC. The encoded protein is CASSSVASSKILSSYNEQFF.

V usage is TRBV28 and J usage is TRBJ2-7; 9 nucleotides line up with TRBD1. Germline V lookup: CDR1 MDHEN, CDR2 SYDVKM. The CDR3 loop spans 17 amino acids. J was trimmed by 7 bases and V by 5 bases; bases with no gene match: 18. CDR3 coding DNA: TGTGCCAGCAGTCCACTGGGTACCGGGACAGGGATTAAAGAGCAGTACTTC. Its protein product is CASSPLGTGTGIKEQYF.

The genes are TRBV3-1 (or the pseudogene TRBV3-2) and TRBJ2-2; D may be TRBD1 (6 bases). Germline V gives CDR1 LGHDT, CDR2 YNNKEL (reference sequence). Trimming removed 2 bases at V and 2 bases at J, with 15 bases between. The CDR3 has 17 amino acids. The CDR3 region is CASSQPTTGVNTGELFF. The DNA for the CDR3 is TGTGCCAGCAGCCAACCCACGACAGGCGTTAACACCGGGGAGCTGTTTTTT.

The rearrangement links TRBV4-2 to TRBJ1-2, with D possibly matching TRBD1 (6 bases). This CDR3 comprises 15 residues. Per germline, CDR1 LGHNA and CDR2 YNFKEQ. Trimming removed 3 bases from V and 1 base from J, with 12 bases in between. The CDR3 coding sequence is TGTGCCAGCAGCCACGGGACAATTGTTAACTATGGCTACACCTTC. Its translation: CASSHGTIVNYGYTF.

This chain joins TRBV28 and TRBJ1-5, with 10 nucleotides matching TRBD1. Germline assignment: CDR1 MDHEN and CDR2 SYDVKM. There are 14 residues in the CDR3. With 5 bases clipped from V and 8 bases from J, the junction kept 6 bases outside the gene matches. CDR3 in DNA: TGTGCCAGCAGTATTGACAGGGGGCATGAGCCCCAGCATTTT. Translating gives CASSIDRGHEPQHF. The whole variable domain, remainder taken from reference TRBV28 and TRBJ1-5, is DVKVTQSSRYLVKRTGEKVFLECVQDMDHENMFWYRQDPGLGLRLIYFSYDVKMKEKGDIPEGYSVSREKKERFSLILESASTNQTSMYLCASSIDRGHEPQHFGDGTRLSIL.

The chain is built from TRBV9 and TRBJ1-4; no reliable D call. This CDR3 region has 12 residues. Germline values: CDR1 SGDLS, CDR2 YYNGEE. Trimming cost V 3 bases and J 12 bases, with 12 bases left between them. The CDR3 region is CASSDSGAELFF. DNA for the CDR3: TGTGCCAGCAGCGATTCCGGAGCGGAACTGTTTTTT. The full variable domain, with the rest looked up from reference TRBV9 and TRBJ1-4, is DSGVTQTPKHLITATGQRVTLRCSPRSGDLSVYWYQQSLDQGLQFLIQYYNGEERAKGNILERFSAQQFPDLHSELNLSSLELGDSALYFCASSDSGAELFFGSGTQLSVL.

This chain links TRBV28 with TRBJ1-1; D is possibly TRBD1 (6 bases). The CDR3 contains 15 residues. Trimming shortened V by 2 bases and J by 0 bases, and 10 bases separated the two germline ends. Germline V CDR1 and CDR2: MDHEN, SYDVKM. The CDR3 nucleotides read TGTGCCAGCAGTTTACAGGGGATAATGAACACTGAAGCTTTCTTT. It codes for CASSLQGIMNTEAFF.

The V call is TRBV25-1, the J call TRBJ2-1; 10 positions agree with TRBD2. This CDR3 is 15 amino acids long. The V segment lost 4 bases and the J segment 4 bases; nucleotides outside the gene matches: 4. CDR1 and CDR2 from the germline V gene are MGHDK and SYGVNS. In DNA form, the CDR3 reads TGTGCCAGCAGTGGAAGGACTAGCGGATACAATGAGCAGTTCTTC. This gives the protein CASSGRTSGYNEQFF.

This clone turned up a few times. V usage is TRBV7-2 and J usage is TRBJ1-1, with D possibly matching TRBD1 (6 bases). CDR3 length: 15 residues. Trimming pared 4 bases from V and 0 bases from J, leaving 12 bases between. Germline CDR1 SGHTA, CDR2 FQGNSA. The CDR3 DNA sequence: TGTGCCAGCAGCTCTCCAGGGGCGATGAACACTGAAGCTTTCTTT. It encodes CASSSPGAMNTEAFF.

This clone was picked up a small number of times. The CDR3 DNA sequence: TGTGCCAGCAGACAGACAGAAAACTATGGCTACACCTTC. Amino acid sequence: CASRQTENYGYTF. V is TRBV6-5 and J is TRBJ1-2; D is perhaps TRBD1 (5 bases). This CDR3 is built from 13 residues. Trimming stripped 6 bases from V and 2 bases from J, with 10 bases between. Germline CDR1 and CDR2: MNHEY and SVGAGI.

This chain uses TRBV19 with TRBJ1-5; 9 nucleotides match TRBD1. Germline CDR1 is LNHDA and CDR2 is SQIVND (reference sequence). The CDR3 is made up of 17 amino acids. J was trimmed by 2 bases and V by 7 bases; bases with no gene match: 12. The CDR3 protein is CASNDGQGRRRNQPQHF. In nucleotides, the CDR3 is TGTGCCAGTAACGATGGACAGGGGCGTAGACGCAATCAGCCCCAGCATTTT.

V and J are TRBV7-2 and TRBJ2-5; D perhaps matches TRBD1 (8 bases). This CDR3 contains 15 residues. Deletions cut 5 bases from V and 4 bases from J, with 17 bases between. Germline lookup yields CDR1 SGHTA and CDR2 FQGNSA. CDR3 region: CASSRRTGRGETQYF. DNA for the CDR3: TGTGCCAGCAGCCGTAGGACAGGGAGGGGAGAGACCCAGTACTTC. Full variable domain (rest looked up from reference TRBV7-2 and TRBJ2-5): GAGVSQSPSNKVTEKGKDVELRCDPISGHTALYWYRQSLGQGLEFLIYFQGNSAPDKSGLPSDRFSAERTGGSVSTLTIQRTQQEDSAVYLCASSRRTGRGETQYFGPGTRLLVL.